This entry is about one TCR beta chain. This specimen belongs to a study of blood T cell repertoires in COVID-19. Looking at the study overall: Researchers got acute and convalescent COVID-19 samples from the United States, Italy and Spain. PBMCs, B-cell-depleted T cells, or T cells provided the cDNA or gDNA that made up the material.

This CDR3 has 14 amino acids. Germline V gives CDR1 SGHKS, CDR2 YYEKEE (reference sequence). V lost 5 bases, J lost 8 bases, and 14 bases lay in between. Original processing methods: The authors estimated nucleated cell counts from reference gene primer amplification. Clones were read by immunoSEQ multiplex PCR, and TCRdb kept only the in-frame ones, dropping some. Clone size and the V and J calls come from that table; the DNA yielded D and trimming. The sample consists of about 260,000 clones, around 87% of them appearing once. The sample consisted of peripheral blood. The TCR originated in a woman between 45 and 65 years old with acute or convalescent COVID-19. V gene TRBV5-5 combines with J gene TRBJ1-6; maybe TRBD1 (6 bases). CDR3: CASSLQGLDSPLHF. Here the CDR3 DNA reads TGTGCCAGCAGTCTACAGGGTCTAGATTCACCCCTCCACTTT.